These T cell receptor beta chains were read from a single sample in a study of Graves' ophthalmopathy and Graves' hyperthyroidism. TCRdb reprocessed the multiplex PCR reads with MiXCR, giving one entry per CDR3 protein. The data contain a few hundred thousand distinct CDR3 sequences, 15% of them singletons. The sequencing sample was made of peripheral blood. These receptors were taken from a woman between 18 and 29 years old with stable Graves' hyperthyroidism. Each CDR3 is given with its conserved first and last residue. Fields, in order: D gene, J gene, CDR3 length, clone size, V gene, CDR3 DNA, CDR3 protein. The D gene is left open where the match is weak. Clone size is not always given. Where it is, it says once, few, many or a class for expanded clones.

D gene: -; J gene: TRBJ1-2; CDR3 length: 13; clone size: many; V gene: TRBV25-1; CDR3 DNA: TGTGCCAGCGCAATGCAGGGTATCCCTGGCTACACCTTC; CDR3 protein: CASAMQGIPGYTF
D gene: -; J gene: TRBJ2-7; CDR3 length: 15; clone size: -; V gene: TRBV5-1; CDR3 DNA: TGCGCCAGCAGCTTTGGACAGTTGAGCTCCTACGAGCAGTACTTC; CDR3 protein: CASSFGQLSSYEQYF
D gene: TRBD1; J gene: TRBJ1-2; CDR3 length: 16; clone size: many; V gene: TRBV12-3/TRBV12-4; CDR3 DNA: TGTGCCAGCAGTCTATTGGGACAGGGGAGAGACTATGGCTACACCTTC; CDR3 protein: CASSLLGQGRDYGYTF
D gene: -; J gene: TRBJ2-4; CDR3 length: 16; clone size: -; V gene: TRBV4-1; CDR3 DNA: TGCGCCAGCAGCCAAGAGGACACACTAGCCAAAAACATTCAGTACTTC; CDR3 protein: CASSQEDTLAKNIQYF
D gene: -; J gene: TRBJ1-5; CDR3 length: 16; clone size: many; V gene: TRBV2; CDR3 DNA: TGTGCCAGCAGTGAACCAGGGACCAGTGTAAATCAGCCCCAGCATTTT; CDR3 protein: CASSEPGTSVNQPQHF
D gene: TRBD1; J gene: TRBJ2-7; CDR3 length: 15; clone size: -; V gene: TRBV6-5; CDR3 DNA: TGTGCCAGCAGTTCCCGGACAGGGGCCAACTACGAGCAGTACTTC; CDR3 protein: CASSSRTGANYEQYF
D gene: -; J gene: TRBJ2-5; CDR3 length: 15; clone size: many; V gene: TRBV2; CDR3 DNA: TGTGCCAGCAGTGAGCTCGCTCTTAGGGGGGAGACCCAGTACTTC; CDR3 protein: CASSELALRGETQYF
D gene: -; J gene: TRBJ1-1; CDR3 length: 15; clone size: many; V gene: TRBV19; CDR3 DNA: TGTGCCAGTAGTATCGTGGCAGCTCAGAACACTGAAGCTTTCTTT; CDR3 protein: CASSIVAAQNTEAFF
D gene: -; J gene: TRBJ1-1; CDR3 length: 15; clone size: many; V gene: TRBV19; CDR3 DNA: TGTGCCAGTAGTATAGATCTATTGGACGGGGGGCGAGCTTTCTTT; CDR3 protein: CASSIDLLDGGRAFF
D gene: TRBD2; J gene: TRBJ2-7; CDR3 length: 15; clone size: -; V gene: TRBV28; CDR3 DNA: TGTGCCAGCACCTTTACTAGCGTTAGCTCCTACGAGCAGTACTTC; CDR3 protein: CASTFTSVSSYEQYF
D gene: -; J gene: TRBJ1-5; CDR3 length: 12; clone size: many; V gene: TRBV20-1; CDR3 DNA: TGCAGTGCCCTTTATAGCAATCAGCCCCAGCATTTT; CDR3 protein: CSALYSNQPQHF
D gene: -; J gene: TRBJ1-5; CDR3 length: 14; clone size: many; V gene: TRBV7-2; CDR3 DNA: TGTGCCAGCAGCTTAGTTTCAGGGGAACAGCCCCAGCATTTT; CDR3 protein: CASSLVSGEQPQHF
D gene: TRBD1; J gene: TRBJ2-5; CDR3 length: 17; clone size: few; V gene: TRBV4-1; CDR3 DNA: TGCGCCAGCAGCCAAGCACCGGGACAGGGGGCGGGAGAGACCCAGTACTTC; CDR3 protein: CASSQAPGQGAGETQYF
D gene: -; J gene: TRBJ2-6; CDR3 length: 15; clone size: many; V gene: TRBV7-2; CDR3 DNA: TGTGCCAGCAGGATAACGGGAGCTGGGGCCAACGTCCTGACTTTC; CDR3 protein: CASRITGAGANVLTF
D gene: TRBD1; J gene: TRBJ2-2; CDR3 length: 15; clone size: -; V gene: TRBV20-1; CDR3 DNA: TGCAGTGCTACCCCGGACAGGGCGGACACCGGGGAGCTGTTTTTT; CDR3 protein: CSATPDRADTGELFF
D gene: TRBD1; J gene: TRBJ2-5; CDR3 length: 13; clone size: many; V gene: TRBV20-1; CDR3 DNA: TGCAGTGCTAGAGTGAACAGGGGCGAGACCCAGTACTTC; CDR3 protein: CSARVNRGETQYF
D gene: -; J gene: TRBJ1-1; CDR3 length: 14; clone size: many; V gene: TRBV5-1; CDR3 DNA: TGCGCCAGCAGCTTGCGCACAGAGGGGACTGAAGCTTTCTTT; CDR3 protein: CASSLRTEGTEAFF
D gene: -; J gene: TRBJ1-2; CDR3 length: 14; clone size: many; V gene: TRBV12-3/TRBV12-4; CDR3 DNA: TGTGCCAGCAGTTCCTACCTCGACAGCTATGGCTACACCTTC; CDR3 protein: CASSSYLDSYGYTF
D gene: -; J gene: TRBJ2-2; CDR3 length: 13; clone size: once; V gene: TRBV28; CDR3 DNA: TGTGCCACGGGGACGACGAACACCGGGGAGCTGTTTTTT; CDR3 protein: CATGTTNTGELFF
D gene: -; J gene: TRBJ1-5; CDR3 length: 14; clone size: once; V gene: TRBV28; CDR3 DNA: TGTGCCAGCAGCAATGGACGGTCCAATCAGCCCCAGCATTTT; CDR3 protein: CASSNGRSNQPQHF
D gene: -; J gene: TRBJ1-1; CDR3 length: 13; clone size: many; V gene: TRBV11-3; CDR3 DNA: TGTGCCAGCAGTTATACAGGAGGGCTCGAAGCTTTCTTT; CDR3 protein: CASSYTGGLEAFF
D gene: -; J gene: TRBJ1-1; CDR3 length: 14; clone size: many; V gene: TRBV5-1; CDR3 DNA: TGCGCCAGCAGCTTTCCAGGGGCGATAACTGAAGCTTTCTTT; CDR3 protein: CASSFPGAITEAFF
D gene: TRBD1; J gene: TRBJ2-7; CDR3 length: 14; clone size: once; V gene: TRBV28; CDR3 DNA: TGTGCCAGCAGTTCGACAGGGCCCAACTACGAGCAGTACTTC; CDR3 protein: CASSSTGPNYEQYF
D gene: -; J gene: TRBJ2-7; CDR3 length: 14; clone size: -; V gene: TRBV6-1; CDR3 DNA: TGTGCCAGCAGTACCCTATTAGGCGGATACGAGCAGTACTTC; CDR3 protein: CASSTLLGGYEQYF
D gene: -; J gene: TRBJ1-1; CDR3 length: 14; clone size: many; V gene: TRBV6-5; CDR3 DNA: TGTGCCAGCAGTTTTGGTGGAGGGGGCACTGAAGCTTTCTTT; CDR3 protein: CASSFGGGGTEAFF
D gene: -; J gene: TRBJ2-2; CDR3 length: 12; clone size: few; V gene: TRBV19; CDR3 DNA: TGTGCCAGTAGTATGGGGCGCGGGGAGCTGTTTTTT; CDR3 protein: CASSMGRGELFF
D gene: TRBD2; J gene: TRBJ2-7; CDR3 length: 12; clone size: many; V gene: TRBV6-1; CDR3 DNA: TGTGCAGTCGGCGGGGGTCTCAACGAGCAGTACTTC; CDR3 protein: CAVGGGLNEQYF
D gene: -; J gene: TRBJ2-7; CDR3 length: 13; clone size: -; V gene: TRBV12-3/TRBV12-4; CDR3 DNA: TGTGCCAGCAGCTTCAGGGTGTCGAGCGAGCAGTACTTC; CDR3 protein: CASSFRVSSEQYF
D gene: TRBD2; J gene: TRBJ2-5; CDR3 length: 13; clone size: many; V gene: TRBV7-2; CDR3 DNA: TGTGCCAGCAGCCAAGCGGGGCGGGAGACCCAGTACTTC; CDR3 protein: CASSQAGRETQYF
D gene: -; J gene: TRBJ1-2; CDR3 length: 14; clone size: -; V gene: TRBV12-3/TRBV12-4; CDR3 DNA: TGTGCCAGCAGTGAAGCGGGTCAGGGTGAAGGCTACACCTTC; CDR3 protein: CASSEAGQGEGYTF
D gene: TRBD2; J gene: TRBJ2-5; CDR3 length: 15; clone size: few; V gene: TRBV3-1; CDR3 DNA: TGTGCCAGCAGCCGGACTAGCGGCCGGGGGGAGACCCAGTACTTC; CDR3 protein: CASSRTSGRGETQYF
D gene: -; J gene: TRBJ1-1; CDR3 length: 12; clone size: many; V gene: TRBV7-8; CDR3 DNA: TGTGCCAGCAGCTTGGCGTTCACTGAAGCTTTCTTT; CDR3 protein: CASSLAFTEAFF
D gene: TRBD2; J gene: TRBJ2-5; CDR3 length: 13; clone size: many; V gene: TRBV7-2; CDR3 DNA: TGTGCCAGCAGCTCAGCGGGAGGGAAAGGCCAGTACTTC; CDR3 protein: CASSSAGGKGQYF
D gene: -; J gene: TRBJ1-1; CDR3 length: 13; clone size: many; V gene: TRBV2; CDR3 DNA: TGTGCCAGCAGTGAAACGGGCGGCAATGAAGCTTTCTTT; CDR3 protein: CASSETGGNEAFF
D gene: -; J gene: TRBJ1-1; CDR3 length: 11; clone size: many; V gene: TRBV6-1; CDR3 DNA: TGTGCCAGCAGTAAAGGAACTGAAGCTTTCTTT; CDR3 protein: CASSKGTEAFF
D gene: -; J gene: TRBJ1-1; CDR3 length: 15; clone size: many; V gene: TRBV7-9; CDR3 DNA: TGTGCCAGCAGCGTACTCTTCAGGGGGAACACTGAAGCTTTCTTT; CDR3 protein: CASSVLFRGNTEAFF
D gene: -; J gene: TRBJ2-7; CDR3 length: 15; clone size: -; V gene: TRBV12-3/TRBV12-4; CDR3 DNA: TGTGCCAGCTCAGTTTTAACAGGGGGGGCCTACGAGCAGTACTTC; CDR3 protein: CASSVLTGGAYEQYF
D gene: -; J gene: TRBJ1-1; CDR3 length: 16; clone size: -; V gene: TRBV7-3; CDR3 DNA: TGTGCCAGCAGCCCCCCCCCTGTGATAGTGAACACTGAAGCTTTCTTT; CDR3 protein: CASSPPPVIVNTEAFF